The rows below give T cell receptor beta chains drawn from one sample of a study of T cell repertoires in cytomegalovirus infection. TCRdb re-called the reads with MiXCR, one entry per CDR3 protein. This table has a few hundred thousand distinct CDR3 sequences, 15% to 20% appearing once. Input material: PBMCs. The source is a human donor in good health (CMV status not recorded). Some clones in this sample may be carry-over from other donors' samples. The CDR3 runs from the conserved cysteine through the conserved F or W. D genes are given only for firm matches. Expanded clones get a size class; other rows say once, few or many, or leave the size out.

v_call	d_call	clone_size	j_call	cdr3_nt	cdr3_aa
TRBV9	TRBD1	NA	TRBJ1-1	TGTGCCAGCAGCGTACTCGACAGGGTAACGACTGAAGCTTTCTTT	CASSVLDRVTTEAFF
TRBV7-9	NA	few	TRBJ1-6	TGTGCCAGCAGCAGGGAATCACCCCTCCACTTT	CASSRESPLHF
TRBV7-2	TRBD2	many	TRBJ2-7	TGTGCCAGCAGCCGCCGCGGGCGGCGGGGGAGATACGAGCAGTACTTC	CASSRRGRRGRYEQYF
TRBV15	NA	NA	TRBJ2-2	TGTGCCACCAGCAGAGGGATGGGAGAGGCCGGGGAGCTGTTTTTT	CATSRGMGEAGELFF
TRBV20-1	TRBD1	NA	TRBJ1-2	TGCAGTGCACCGACAGGGGGCTACTATGGCTACACCTTC	CSAPTGGYYGYTF
TRBV7-2	NA	NA	TRBJ1-2	TGTGCCAGCAGCCTGTACTATGGCTACACCTTC	CASSLYYGYTF
TRBV7-6	NA	many	TRBJ2-1	TGTGCCAGCAGCCCAACGGGACTCCTGCCGGCGTTCTTC	CASSPTGLLPAFF
TRBV2	NA	NA	TRBJ2-5	TGTGCCAGCACCGAGGGGGGAGGACCCCAAGAGACCCAGTACTTC	CASTEGGGPQETQYF
TRBV7-2	TRBD2	many	TRBJ2-1	TGTGCCAGCAGCTTAGGAGGGACTAGCGGTTACAATGAGCAGTTCTTC	CASSLGGTSGYNEQFF
TRBV20-1	TRBD1	many	TRBJ1-6	TGCAGTGCGCTAGGACAGGACAATTCACCCCTCCACTTT	CSALGQDNSPLHF
TRBV12-3/TRBV12-4	TRBD2	few	TRBJ2-5	TGTGCCAGCAGTTATACACTAGCGGGGGAGACCCAGTACTTC	CASSYTLAGETQYF